These 10 T cell receptor beta chains share one sample of origin, sequenced in a study of Ad26.COV2.S vaccination and SARS-CoV-2 variants. Produced via immunoSEQ multiplex PCR; TCRdb's table is partial and in-frame only. This sample has about 240,000 clones; 70% to 90% occur once, and the top ten carry about 10%. Treatment in this sample: 19 received Ad26.COV2.S at low or high dose, single or two shots; about five received placebo; per-sample allocation not given. Sampling happened 63 days after the first vaccine or placebo injection. The sample consisted of peripheral blood, taken in a trial of Ad26.COV2.S vaccine versus placebo. The receptors were sampled from a person between 18 and 65 years old who received the Ad26.COV2.S COVID-19 vaccine or a placebo.

The rearrangement links TRBV6-2 or TRBV6-3 to TRBJ1-2; D ambiguous. CDR3 length: 15 amino acids. CDR1 and CDR2 from the germline V gene are MNHEY and SVGEGT. Trimming cost V 5 bases and J 2 bases, with 15 bases left between them. The CDR3 DNA reads as TGTGCCAGCAGTGATTCAATGGAGGCCAACTATGGCTACACCTTC. Encoded protein: CASSDSMEANYGYTF.

The genes are TRBV4-1 and TRBJ1-6; 8 nucleotides match TRBD1. The CDR3 loop spans 16 amino acids. Per germline, CDR1 MGHRA and CDR2 YSYEKL. Trimming cost V 3 bases and J 11 bases; bases outside gene matches: 12. This CDR3 reads CASSQRVRDRNTPLHF. The CDR3 DNA reads TGCGCCAGCAGCCAGAGAGTCCGGGACAGGAATACACCCCTCCACTTT.

The chain carries TRBV4-1 and TRBJ2-7, with D possibly matching TRBD2 (6 bases). CDR1 is MGHRA and CDR2 is YSYEKL in the germline V gene. Trimming took off 0 bases at V and 0 bases at J, with 12 bases between the two ends. The CDR3 extends over 16 amino acids. CDR3 amino acids: CASSQDEWGDSYEQYF. The CDR3 DNA follows: TGCGCCAGCAGCCAAGACGAGTGGGGGGACTCCTACGAGCAGTACTTC.

This chain joins TRBV28 and TRBJ1-5, with a possible D match to TRBD1 (6 bases). This CDR3 is 14 amino acids long. Trimming took 6 bases from V and 2 from J, leaving 11 bases between them. Germline V lookup: CDR1 MDHEN, CDR2 SYDVKM. The CDR3 reads CASRVGGRNQPQHF. The DNA for the CDR3 is TGTGCCAGCAGGGTAGGGGGACGCAATCAGCCCCAGCATTTT.

The chain joins TRBV10-2 to TRBJ2-7; the D is unclear. Germline V lookup: CDR1 WSHSY, CDR2 SAAADI. The CDR3 consists of 13 residues. The V and J ends lost 5 bases and 1 base respectively, with 9 bases between them. The CDR3 here is CASSFGLSYEQYF. CDR3 in DNA: TGCGCCAGCAGTTTCGGCTTGTCCTACGAGCAGTACTTC.

V usage is TRBV13 and J usage is TRBJ2-7, with 7 bases matching TRBD1. The germline CDR1 and CDR2 sequences are PRHDT and FYEKMQ (reference sequence). V shed 5 bases and J 3 bases; nucleotides not matched to a gene: 13. CDR3 size: 16 residues. In nucleotides, the CDR3 is TGTGCCAGCAGCCTCGCGCTAGGGGACAGACACTACGAGCAGTACTTC. It yields the protein CASSLALGDRHYEQYF.

The rearrangement links TRBV18 to TRBJ2-7; possible D gene TRBD1, 5 bases. This CDR3 region has 13 residues. V was shortened by 3 bases and J by 2 bases, with 8 bases between the two germline ends. From germline, CDR1 is KGHSH and CDR2 LQKENI. The CDR3 region has the DNA TGTGCCAGCTCACCGGGGCTTGCCTACGAGCAGTACTTC. Translating gives CASSPGLAYEQYF.

The rearrangement uses TRBV10-2 and TRBJ2-1, with 8 bases aligning to TRBD2. CDR1 is WSHSY, CDR2 SAAADI, per germline. The V segment lost 2 bases and the J segment 3 bases; nucleotides outside the gene matches: 6. The CDR3 contains 16 residues. The CDR3 here is CASSEGGRLIYNEQFF. CDR3 nucleotides: TGCGCCAGCAGTGAGGGCGGGAGGTTAATCTACAATGAGCAGTTCTTC.

The CDR3 here is CASSSFGTSGRNIEQYF. CDR3 coding DNA: TGTGCCAGCAGCTCCTTTGGGACTAGCGGGAGGAACATCGAGCAGTACTTC. The chain recombines TRBV7-2 with TRBJ2-7; 15 bases match TRBD2. Trimming at V came to 4 bases and at J to 6 bases, leaving 10 bases not matched to a gene. Germline-derived CDR1 and CDR2 are SGHTA and FQGNSA. The CDR3 length is 17 residues.

As for this clone: Other DNA sequences in this sample translate to the same CDR3. CDR3 coding DNA: TGTGCCTGGAGTGTAGAAGGGAACCAGCCCCAGCATTTT. The encoded protein is CAWSVEGNQPQHF. The V and J genes are TRBV30 and TRBJ1-5; D gene ambiguous. CDR3 length: 13 amino acids. The germline V gene has CDR1 GTSNPN and CDR2 SVGIG (reference sequence). Trimming took off 0 bases at V and 7 bases at J, with 10 bases between the two ends.